The rows below give T cell receptor beta chains drawn from one sample of a study of cytomegalovirus exposure and HLA in healthy donors. The table came from immunoSEQ multiplex PCR; TCRdb's copy has only in-frame clones and leaves some out. Seen here are 100,000 to 150,000 clones, about 74% observed once, and the top ten hold roughly 0.9%. The sample consisted of PBMCs. The receptor source for this set is a woman aged 55-70 years in good health and CMV-seronegative. The CDR3 runs from the conserved cysteine through the conserved F or W. D genes are given only for firm matches. A row's size may be missing; if present it is once, few, many or a size class.

size	D	V	J	CDR3	DNA
few	TRBD1	TRBV19	TRBJ2-7	CATGQGSYEQYF	TGTGCCACGGGACAGGGTTCCTACGAGCAGTACTTC
NA	NA	TRBV28	TRBJ2-3	CASRSDTQYF	TGTGCCAGCAGGTCGGATACGCAGTATTTT
NA	NA	TRBV4-1	TRBJ1-1	CASSLAGGNTEAFF	TGCGCCAGCAGCCTGGCCGGGGGGAACACTGAAGCTTTCTTT
NA	NA	TRBV27	TRBJ2-2	CASSKMGGARTGELFF	TGTGCCAGCAGTAAAATGGGCGGGGCGCGGACCGGGGAGCTGTTTTTT
NA	TRBD2	TRBV27	TRBJ2-1	CASSSLAASYNEQFF	TGTGCCAGCAGTTCCCTAGCGGCTAGTTACAATGAGCAGTTCTTC
NA	TRBD1	TRBV5-1	TRBJ2-7	CASSTGQGTYEQYF	TGCGCCAGCAGCACGGGACAGGGAACCTACGAGCAGTACTTC
NA	NA	TRBV7-9	TRBJ2-2	CASSQMGGLYGGELFF	TGTGCCAGCAGCCAAATGGGGGGGCTGTACGGCGGGGAGCTGTTTTTT
NA	TRBD1	TRBV5-1	TRBJ1-4	CASSLARDRLNKTNEKLFF	TGCGCCAGCAGCTTGGCCAGGGACAGATTGAACAAAACTAATGAAAAACTGTTTTTT
NA	NA	TRBV28	TRBJ2-3	CASSLFIGGHLVSTDTQYF	TGTGCCAGCAGTTTATTTATTGGCGGGCATCTAGTAAGCACAGATACGCAGTATTTT
NA	TRBD1	TRBV6-1	TRBJ2-6	CASIRQGSGANVLTF	TGTGCCAGCATAAGACAGGGATCTGGGGCCAACGTCCTGACTTTC
few	NA	TRBV28	TRBJ1-5	CASSLFGRDSSNQPQHF	TGTGCCAGCAGTTTATTCGGGAGGGACTCTAGCAATCAGCCCCAGCATTTT
NA	TRBD1	TRBV6-1	TRBJ1-5	CASSAPGTGANQPQHF	TGTGCCAGCAGTGCCCCTGGGACAGGGGCAAATCAGCCCCAGCATTTT
once	NA	TRBV7-9	TRBJ2-1	CASSLIPDNEQFF	TGTGCCAGCAGCTTAATTCCGGACAATGAGCAGTTCTTC
NA	TRBD2	TRBV7-9	TRBJ2-1	CAVKGLAGGDEQFF	TGTGCCGTAAAGGGACTAGCGGGCGGGGATGAGCAGTTCTTC
NA	TRBD2	TRBV5-1	TRBJ2-7	CASSFAGGSSYEQYF	TGCGCCAGCAGCTTCGCGGGGGGGAGCTCCTACGAGCAGTACTTC
NA	NA	TRBV19	TRBJ2-5	CASSVPRGTQYF	TGTGCCAGTAGTGTTCCAAGGGGGACCCAGTACTTC
NA	TRBD2	TRBV4-1	TRBJ2-7	CASSEGTSATYEQYF	TGCGCCAGCAGCGAAGGAACTAGCGCGACCTACGAGCAGTACTTC
NA	NA	TRBV27	TRBJ2-7	CASSRGTFYEQYF	TGTGCCAGCAGTCGAGGGACTTTCTACGAGCAGTACTTC
NA	TRBD1	TRBV28	TRBJ1-2	CASNIPGQGGSNYGYTF	TGTGCCAGCAATATACCGGGACAGGGAGGGAGTAACTATGGCTACACCTTC
NA	NA	TRBV19	TRBJ1-1	CASRVADTEAFF	TGTGCCAGTCGAGTGGCGGACACTGAAGCTTTCTTT
NA	TRBD2	TRBV6-4	TRBJ2-3	CASSDSTSGGADTQYF	TGTGCCAGCAGTGACTCGACTAGCGGGGGGGCCGATACGCAGTATTTT
NA	NA	TRBV7-8	TRBJ1-5	CASSPTDQPQHF	TGTGCCAGCAGCCCCACGGATCAGCCCCAGCATTTT
NA	TRBD1	TRBV4-1	TRBJ2-5	CASSQDRTGAQETQYF	TGCGCCAGCAGCCAAGATCGGACAGGGGCCCAAGAGACCCAGTACTTC
NA	NA	TRBV7-9	TRBJ1-4	CSSSSSPEKLFF	TGTTCCAGCAGCTCGAGCCCTGAAAAACTGTTTTTT
few	TRBD1	TRBV11-3	TRBJ1-2	CASSLDGTGAGYTF	TGTGCCAGCAGCTTAGATGGGACAGGCGCTGGCTACACCTTC
NA	NA	TRBV5-8	TRBJ2-1	CASSLAGHTYNEQFF	TGTGCCAGCAGCTTGGCGGGACATACATACAATGAGCAGTTCTTC
few	TRBD1	TRBV19	TRBJ1-6	CASSRTGRTEMSPLHF	TGTGCCAGTAGTAGGACAGGGCGGACTGAAATGTCACCCCTCCACTTT
NA	TRBD1	TRBV18	TRBJ2-2	CASSPGTADTGELFF	TGTGCCAGCTCACCAGGGACAGCTGACACCGGGGAGCTGTTTTTT
NA	TRBD2	TRBV14	TRBJ2-3	CASSQDLTSGRVVYF	TGTGCCAGCAGCCAAGATCTCACTAGCGGGAGGGTGGTGTATTTT
NA	NA	TRBV5-1	TRBJ2-1	CASSPKTTYNEQFF	TGCGCCAGCAGCCCGAAAACAACCTACAATGAGCAGTTCTTC
NA	NA	TRBV9	TRBJ2-1	CASSVVASVHEQFF	TGTGCCAGCAGCGTAGTAGCTAGCGTCCATGAGCAGTTCTTC
NA	TRBD1	TRBV7-8	TRBJ1-5	CASSLQDRGISNQPQHF	TGTGCCAGCAGCCTCCAGGACAGGGGCATATCCAATCAGCCCCAGCATTTT
few	TRBD2	TRBV7-2	TRBJ2-7	CASSTSGGTYEQYF	TGTGCCAGCAGTACTAGCGGGGGGACCTACGAGCAGTACTTC
NA	NA	TRBV18	TRBJ2-7	CASSPRGGPYEQYF	TGTGCCAGCTCACCACGCGGGGGCCCCTACGAGCAGTACTTC
NA	TRBD1	TRBV6-6	TRBJ1-2	CASSSRQGYGYTF	TGTGCCAGCAGTTCTCGACAGGGCTATGGCTACACCTTC
few	TRBD1	TRBV28	TRBJ1-2	CASSSQSRTGSGNYGYTF	TGTGCCAGCAGTTCCCAATCTCGGACAGGGAGTGGTAACTATGGCTACACCTTC
NA	NA	TRBV14	TRBJ2-1	CASSPLLGRGSYNEQFF	TGTGCCAGCAGCCCTCTCCTAGGGCGGGGCTCCTACAATGAGCAGTTCTTC
NA	TRBD2	TRBV5-1	TRBJ2-3	CASSLGLAGGSTDTQYF	TGCGCCAGCAGCTTAGGACTAGCGGGGGGAAGCACAGATACGCAGTATTTT
NA	TRBD2	TRBV7-3	TRBJ2-1	CASSLTGASGRSPYNEQFF	TGTGCCAGCAGCTTAACAGGGGCTAGCGGGAGGTCCCCCTACAATGAGCAGTTCTTC
NA	TRBD2	TRBV6-1	TRBJ2-7	CASNAGGIYEQYF	TGTGCCAGCAATGCGGGAGGCATCTACGAGCAGTACTTC
NA	NA	TRBV30	TRBJ1-5	CAWSAATVPQHF	TGTGCCTGGAGTGCGGCAACAGTTCCCCAGCATTTT
NA	TRBD1	TRBV4-1	TRBJ2-7	CASSLTATGSYEQYF	TGCGCCAGCAGCCTAACTGCGACAGGGTCCTACGAGCAGTACTTC